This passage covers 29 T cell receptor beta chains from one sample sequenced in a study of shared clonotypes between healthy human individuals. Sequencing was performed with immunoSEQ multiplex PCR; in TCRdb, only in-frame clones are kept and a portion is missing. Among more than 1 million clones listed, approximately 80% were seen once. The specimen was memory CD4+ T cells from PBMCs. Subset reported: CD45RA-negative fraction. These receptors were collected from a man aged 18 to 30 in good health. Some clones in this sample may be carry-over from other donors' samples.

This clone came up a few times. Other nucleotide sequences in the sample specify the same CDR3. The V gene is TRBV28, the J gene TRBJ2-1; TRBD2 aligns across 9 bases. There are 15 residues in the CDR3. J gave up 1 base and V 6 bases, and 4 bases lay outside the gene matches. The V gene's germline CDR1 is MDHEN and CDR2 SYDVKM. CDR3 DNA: TGTGCCAGCAGCTTAGCGGGAGCTTCCTACAATGAGCAGTTCTTC. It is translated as CASSLAGASYNEQFF.

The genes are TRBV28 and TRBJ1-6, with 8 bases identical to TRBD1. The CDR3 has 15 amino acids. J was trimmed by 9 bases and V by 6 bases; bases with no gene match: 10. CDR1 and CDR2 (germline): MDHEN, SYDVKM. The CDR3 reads CASSFPGQGGSPLHF. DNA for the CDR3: TGTGCCAGCAGCTTCCCAGGACAGGGAGGTTCACCCCTCCACTTT.

CDR3 sequence: CASSLGQGAIRETQYF. In DNA, the CDR3 is TGTGCCAGCAGCTTGGGACAGGGGGCTATACGGGAGACCCAGTACTTC. The chain recombines TRBV11-2 with TRBJ2-5; 12 positions agree with TRBD1. CDR1 is SGHAT, CDR2 FQNNGV, per germline. CDR3 size: 16 residues. V was pared by 3 bases and J by 5 bases, with 7 bases of the junction left unmatched.

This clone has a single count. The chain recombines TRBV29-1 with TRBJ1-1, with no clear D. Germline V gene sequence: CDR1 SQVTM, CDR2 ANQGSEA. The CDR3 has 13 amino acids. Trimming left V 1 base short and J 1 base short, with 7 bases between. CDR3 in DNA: TGCAGCGTTGAAGGGCCCACGAACACTGAAGCTTTCTTT. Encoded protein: CSVEGPTNTEAFF.

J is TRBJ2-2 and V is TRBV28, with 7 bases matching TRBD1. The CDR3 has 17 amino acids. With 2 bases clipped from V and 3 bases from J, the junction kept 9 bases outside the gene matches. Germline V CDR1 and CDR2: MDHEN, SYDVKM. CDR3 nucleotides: TGTGCCAGCAGTTTAGGGTATAGGGACAGTTACACCGGGGAGCTGTTTTTT. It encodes CASSLGYRDSYTGELFF.

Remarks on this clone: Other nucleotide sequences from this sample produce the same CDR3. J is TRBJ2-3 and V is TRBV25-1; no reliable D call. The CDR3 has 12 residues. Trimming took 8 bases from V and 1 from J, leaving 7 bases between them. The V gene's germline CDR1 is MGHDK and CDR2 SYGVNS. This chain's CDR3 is CASSRGTDTQYF. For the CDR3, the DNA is TGTGCCAGCTCCCGGGGCACAGATACGCAGTATTTT.

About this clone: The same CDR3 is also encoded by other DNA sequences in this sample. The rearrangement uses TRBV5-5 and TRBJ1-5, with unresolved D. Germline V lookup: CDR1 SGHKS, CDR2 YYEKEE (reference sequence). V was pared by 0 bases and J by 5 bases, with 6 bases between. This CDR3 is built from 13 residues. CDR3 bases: TGTGCCAGCAGCTTGGGCGAGGATCAGCCCCAGCATTTT. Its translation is CASSLGEDQPQHF.

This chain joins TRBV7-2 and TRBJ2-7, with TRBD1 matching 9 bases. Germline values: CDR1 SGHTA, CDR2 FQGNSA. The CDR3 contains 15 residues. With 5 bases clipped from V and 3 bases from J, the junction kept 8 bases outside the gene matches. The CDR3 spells CASSISGTGHYEQYF. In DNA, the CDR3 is TGTGCCAGCAGCATAAGCGGGACAGGGCACTACGAGCAGTACTTC.

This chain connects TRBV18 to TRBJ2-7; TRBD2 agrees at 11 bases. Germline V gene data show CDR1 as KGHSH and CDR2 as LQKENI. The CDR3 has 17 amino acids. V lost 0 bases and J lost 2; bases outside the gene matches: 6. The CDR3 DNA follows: TGTGCCAGCTCACCACCGAGTGTACTAGCGGGAGCCTACGAGCAGTACTTC. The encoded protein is CASSPPSVLAGAYEQYF.

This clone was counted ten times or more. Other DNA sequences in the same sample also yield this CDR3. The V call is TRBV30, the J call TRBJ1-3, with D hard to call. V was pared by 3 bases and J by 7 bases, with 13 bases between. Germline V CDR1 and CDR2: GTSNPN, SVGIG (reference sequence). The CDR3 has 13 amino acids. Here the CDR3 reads CAWSVNGRNTIYF. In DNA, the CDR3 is TGTGCCTGGAGCGTGAATGGTAGGAACACCATATATTTT. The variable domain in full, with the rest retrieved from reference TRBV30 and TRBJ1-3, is SQTIHQWPATLVQPVGSPLSLECTVEGTSNPNLYWYRQAAGRGLQLLFYSVGIGQISSEVPQNLSASRPQDRQFILSSKKLLLSDSGFYLCAWSVNGRNTIYFGEGSWLTVV.

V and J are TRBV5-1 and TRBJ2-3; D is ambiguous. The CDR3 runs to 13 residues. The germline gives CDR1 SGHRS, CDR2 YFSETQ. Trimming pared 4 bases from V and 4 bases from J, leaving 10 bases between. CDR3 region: CASSHDWADTQYF. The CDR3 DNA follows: TGCGCCAGCAGCCATGATTGGGCAGATACGCAGTATTTT.

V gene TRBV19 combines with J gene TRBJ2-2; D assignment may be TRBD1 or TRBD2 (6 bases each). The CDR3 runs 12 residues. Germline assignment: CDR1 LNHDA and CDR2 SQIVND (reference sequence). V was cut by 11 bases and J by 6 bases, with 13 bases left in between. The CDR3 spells CARGLDAGELFF. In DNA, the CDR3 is TGTGCCCGGGGGCTAGACGCCGGGGAGCTGTTTTTT.

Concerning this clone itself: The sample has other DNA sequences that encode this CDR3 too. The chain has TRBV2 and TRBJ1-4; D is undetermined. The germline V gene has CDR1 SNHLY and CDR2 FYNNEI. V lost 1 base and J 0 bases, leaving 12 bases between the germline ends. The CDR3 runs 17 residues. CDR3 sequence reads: CASSEGIAFATNEKLFF. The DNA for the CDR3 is TGTGCCAGCAGTGAAGGAATAGCCTTCGCAACTAATGAAAAACTGTTTTTT.

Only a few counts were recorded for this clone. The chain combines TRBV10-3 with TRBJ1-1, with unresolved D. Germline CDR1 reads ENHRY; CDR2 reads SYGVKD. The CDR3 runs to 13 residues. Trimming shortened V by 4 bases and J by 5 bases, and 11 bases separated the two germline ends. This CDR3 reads CAISVKGGTEAFF. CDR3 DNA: TGTGCCATCAGTGTGAAGGGAGGGACTGAAGCTTTCTTT.

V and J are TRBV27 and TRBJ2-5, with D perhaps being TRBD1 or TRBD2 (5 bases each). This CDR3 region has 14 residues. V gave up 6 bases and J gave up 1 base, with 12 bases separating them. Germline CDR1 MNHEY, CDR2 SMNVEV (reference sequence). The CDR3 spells CASRSGRIQETQYF. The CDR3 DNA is TGTGCCAGCAGATCGGGACGGATCCAAGAGACCCAGTACTTC.

The CDR3 sequence is CASSAVAAGAFF. The DNA for the CDR3 is TGTGCCAGCAGCGCCGTGGCAGCCGGAGCTTTCTTT. The gene calls are TRBV7-6 and TRBJ1-1; no firm D call. Trimming removed 5 bases at V and 10 bases at J, with 14 bases between. CDR1 is SGHVS, CDR2 FNYEAQ, per germline. The CDR3 has 12 amino acids. Looking up the rest from reference TRBV7-6 and TRBJ1-1 gives the full variable domain: GAGVSQSPRYKVTKRGQDVALRCDPISGHVSLYWYRQALGQGPEFLTYFNYEAQQDKSGLPNDRFSAERPEGSISTLTIQRTEQRDSAMYRCASSAVAAGAFFGQGTRLTVV.

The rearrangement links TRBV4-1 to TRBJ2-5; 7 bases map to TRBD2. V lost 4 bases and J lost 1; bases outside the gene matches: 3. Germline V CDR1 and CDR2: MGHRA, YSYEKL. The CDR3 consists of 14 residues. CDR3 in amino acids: CASSLTSSQETQYF. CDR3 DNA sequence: TGCGCCAGCAGCCTGACTAGCAGCCAAGAGACCCAGTACTTC.

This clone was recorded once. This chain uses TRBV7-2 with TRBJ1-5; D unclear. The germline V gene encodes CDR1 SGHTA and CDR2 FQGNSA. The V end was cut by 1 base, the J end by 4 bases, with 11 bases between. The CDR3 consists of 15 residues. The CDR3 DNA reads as TGTGCCAGCAGCTTAGGGCCGGGGTTGAATCAGCCCCAGCATTTT. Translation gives CASSLGPGLNQPQHF.

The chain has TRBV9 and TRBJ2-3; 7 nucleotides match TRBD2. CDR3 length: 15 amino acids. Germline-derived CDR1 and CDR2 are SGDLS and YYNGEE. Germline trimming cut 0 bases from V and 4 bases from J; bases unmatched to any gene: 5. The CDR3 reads CASSVAASGADTQYF. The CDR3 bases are TGTGCCAGCAGCGTAGCGGCTAGCGGTGCAGATACGCAGTATTTT.

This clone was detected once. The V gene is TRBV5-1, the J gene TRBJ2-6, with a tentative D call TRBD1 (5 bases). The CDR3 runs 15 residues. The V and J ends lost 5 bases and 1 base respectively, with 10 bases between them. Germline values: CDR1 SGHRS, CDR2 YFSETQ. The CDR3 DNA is TGCGCCAGCAGGGACACAATATCTGGGGCCAACGTCCTGACTTTC. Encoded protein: CASRDTISGANVLTF.

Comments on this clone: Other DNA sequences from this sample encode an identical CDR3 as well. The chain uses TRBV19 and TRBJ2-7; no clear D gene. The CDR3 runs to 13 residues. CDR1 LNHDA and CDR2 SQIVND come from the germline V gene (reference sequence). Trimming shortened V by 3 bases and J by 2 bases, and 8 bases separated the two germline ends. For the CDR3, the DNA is TGTGCCAGTAGTATCGACGGTACCTACGAGCAGTACTTC. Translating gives CASSIDGTYEQYF. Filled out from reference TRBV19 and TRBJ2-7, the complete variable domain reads DGGITQSPKYLFRKEGQNVTLSCEQNLNHDAMYWYRQDPGQGLRLIYYSQIVNDFQKGDIAEGYSVSREKKESFPLTVTSAQKNPTAFYLCASSIDGTYEQYFGPGTRLTVT.

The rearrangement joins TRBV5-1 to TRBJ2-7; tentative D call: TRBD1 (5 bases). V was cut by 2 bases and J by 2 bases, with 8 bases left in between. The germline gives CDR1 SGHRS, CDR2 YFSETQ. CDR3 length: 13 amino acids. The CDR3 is CASSFQGTYEQYF. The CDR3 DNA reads TGCGCCAGCAGCTTCCAGGGTACCTACGAGCAGTACTTC.

The CDR3 DNA reads TGTGCCAGCTCACCCCGGACAGGGGCGAGCGCCGGGGAGCTGTTTTTT. Translated: CASSPRTGASAGELFF. The chain recombines TRBV18 with TRBJ2-2, with 9 positions matching TRBD1. The germline CDR1 and CDR2 sequences are KGHSH and LQKENI. Trimming removed 3 bases from V and 6 bases from J; junction bases left unmatched: 8. CDR3 length: 16 residues.

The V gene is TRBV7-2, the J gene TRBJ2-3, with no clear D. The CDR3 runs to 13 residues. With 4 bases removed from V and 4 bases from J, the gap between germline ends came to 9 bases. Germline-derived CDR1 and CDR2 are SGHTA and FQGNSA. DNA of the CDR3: TGTGCCAGCAGCTCTTCGCCCCCAGATACGCAGTATTTT. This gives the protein CASSSSPPDTQYF.

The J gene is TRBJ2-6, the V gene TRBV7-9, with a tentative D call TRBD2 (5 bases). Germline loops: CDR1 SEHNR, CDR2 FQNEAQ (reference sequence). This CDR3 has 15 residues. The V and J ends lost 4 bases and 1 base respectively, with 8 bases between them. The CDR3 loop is CASSSSGSGANVLTF. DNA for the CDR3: TGTGCCAGCAGCTCCTCGGGGTCTGGGGCCAACGTCCTGACTTTC.

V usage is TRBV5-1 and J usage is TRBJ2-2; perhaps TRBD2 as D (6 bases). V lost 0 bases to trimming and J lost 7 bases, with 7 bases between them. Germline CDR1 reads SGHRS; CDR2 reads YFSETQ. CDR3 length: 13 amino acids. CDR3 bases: TGCGCCAGCAGCTTGGAAGCGGGCGGGGAGCTGTTTTTT. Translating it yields CASSLEAGGELFF.

CDR3 coding DNA: TGTGCCAGCATAGCGAATGGGTACAATGAGCAGTTCTTC. It encodes CASIANGYNEQFF. The chain links TRBV2 to TRBJ2-1, with a weak D call TRBD2 (5 bases). From germline, CDR1 is SNHLY and CDR2 FYNNEI. With 7 bases removed from V and 4 bases from J, the gap between germline ends came to 11 bases. This CDR3 has 13 amino acids.

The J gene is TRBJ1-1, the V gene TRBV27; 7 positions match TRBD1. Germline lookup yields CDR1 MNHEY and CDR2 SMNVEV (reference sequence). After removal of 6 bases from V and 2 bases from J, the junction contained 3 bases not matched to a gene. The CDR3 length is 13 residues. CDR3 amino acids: CASRDRVNTEAFF. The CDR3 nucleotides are TGTGCCAGCAGAGACAGGGTAAACACTGAAGCTTTCTTT.

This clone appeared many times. The CDR3 spells CATSRQKQNEQFF. The CDR3 DNA sequence: TGTGCCACCAGCAGACAAAAGCAGAATGAGCAGTTCTTC. This chain connects TRBV15 to TRBJ2-1; no clear D. In germline, CDR1 is LNHNV, CDR2 YYDKDF (reference sequence). V was shortened by 2 bases and J by 7 bases, with 9 bases between the two germline ends. The length of the CDR3 is 13 residues. The full variable domain, with the rest looked up from reference TRBV15 and TRBJ2-1, is DAMVIQNPRYQVTQFGKPVTLSCSQTLNHNVMYWYQQKSSQAPKLLFHYYDKDFNNEADTPDNFQSRRPNTSFCFLDIRSPGLGDTAMYLCATSRQKQNEQFFGPGTRLTVL.